In this sample, the clone carrying this T cell receptor (beta chain) turned up once. Its specificity is unknown. Only in-frame clones appear in the TCRdb table, and some are missing; sequencing was by immunoSEQ multiplex PCR. The sample carries 95,000 to 100,000 clones, roughly 92% recorded once. This specimen belongs to a study of T cell responses to AZD1222 COVID-19 vaccine. Germline loops: CDR1 GTSNPN, CDR2 SVGIG (reference sequence). CDR3 length: 13 residues. Overall study results and limits: Sampling captured repertoires only after the peak T cell response. Donors were largely white British and mainly female; clonal diversity was possibly underestimated.

Second-dose groups at about 4 or about 12 weeks were pooled. Sequencing used peripheral blood, obtained 28 days after the second AZD1222 dose. The V call is TRBV30, the J call TRBJ2-5; possible D gene TRBD2, 6 bases. This clonotype was sampled from an adult who received the AZD1222 COVID-19 vaccine. The CDR3 here is CVIGGPDGETQYF. CDR3 coding DNA: TGTGTCATTGGAGGGCCAGATGGAGAGACCCAGTACTTC.